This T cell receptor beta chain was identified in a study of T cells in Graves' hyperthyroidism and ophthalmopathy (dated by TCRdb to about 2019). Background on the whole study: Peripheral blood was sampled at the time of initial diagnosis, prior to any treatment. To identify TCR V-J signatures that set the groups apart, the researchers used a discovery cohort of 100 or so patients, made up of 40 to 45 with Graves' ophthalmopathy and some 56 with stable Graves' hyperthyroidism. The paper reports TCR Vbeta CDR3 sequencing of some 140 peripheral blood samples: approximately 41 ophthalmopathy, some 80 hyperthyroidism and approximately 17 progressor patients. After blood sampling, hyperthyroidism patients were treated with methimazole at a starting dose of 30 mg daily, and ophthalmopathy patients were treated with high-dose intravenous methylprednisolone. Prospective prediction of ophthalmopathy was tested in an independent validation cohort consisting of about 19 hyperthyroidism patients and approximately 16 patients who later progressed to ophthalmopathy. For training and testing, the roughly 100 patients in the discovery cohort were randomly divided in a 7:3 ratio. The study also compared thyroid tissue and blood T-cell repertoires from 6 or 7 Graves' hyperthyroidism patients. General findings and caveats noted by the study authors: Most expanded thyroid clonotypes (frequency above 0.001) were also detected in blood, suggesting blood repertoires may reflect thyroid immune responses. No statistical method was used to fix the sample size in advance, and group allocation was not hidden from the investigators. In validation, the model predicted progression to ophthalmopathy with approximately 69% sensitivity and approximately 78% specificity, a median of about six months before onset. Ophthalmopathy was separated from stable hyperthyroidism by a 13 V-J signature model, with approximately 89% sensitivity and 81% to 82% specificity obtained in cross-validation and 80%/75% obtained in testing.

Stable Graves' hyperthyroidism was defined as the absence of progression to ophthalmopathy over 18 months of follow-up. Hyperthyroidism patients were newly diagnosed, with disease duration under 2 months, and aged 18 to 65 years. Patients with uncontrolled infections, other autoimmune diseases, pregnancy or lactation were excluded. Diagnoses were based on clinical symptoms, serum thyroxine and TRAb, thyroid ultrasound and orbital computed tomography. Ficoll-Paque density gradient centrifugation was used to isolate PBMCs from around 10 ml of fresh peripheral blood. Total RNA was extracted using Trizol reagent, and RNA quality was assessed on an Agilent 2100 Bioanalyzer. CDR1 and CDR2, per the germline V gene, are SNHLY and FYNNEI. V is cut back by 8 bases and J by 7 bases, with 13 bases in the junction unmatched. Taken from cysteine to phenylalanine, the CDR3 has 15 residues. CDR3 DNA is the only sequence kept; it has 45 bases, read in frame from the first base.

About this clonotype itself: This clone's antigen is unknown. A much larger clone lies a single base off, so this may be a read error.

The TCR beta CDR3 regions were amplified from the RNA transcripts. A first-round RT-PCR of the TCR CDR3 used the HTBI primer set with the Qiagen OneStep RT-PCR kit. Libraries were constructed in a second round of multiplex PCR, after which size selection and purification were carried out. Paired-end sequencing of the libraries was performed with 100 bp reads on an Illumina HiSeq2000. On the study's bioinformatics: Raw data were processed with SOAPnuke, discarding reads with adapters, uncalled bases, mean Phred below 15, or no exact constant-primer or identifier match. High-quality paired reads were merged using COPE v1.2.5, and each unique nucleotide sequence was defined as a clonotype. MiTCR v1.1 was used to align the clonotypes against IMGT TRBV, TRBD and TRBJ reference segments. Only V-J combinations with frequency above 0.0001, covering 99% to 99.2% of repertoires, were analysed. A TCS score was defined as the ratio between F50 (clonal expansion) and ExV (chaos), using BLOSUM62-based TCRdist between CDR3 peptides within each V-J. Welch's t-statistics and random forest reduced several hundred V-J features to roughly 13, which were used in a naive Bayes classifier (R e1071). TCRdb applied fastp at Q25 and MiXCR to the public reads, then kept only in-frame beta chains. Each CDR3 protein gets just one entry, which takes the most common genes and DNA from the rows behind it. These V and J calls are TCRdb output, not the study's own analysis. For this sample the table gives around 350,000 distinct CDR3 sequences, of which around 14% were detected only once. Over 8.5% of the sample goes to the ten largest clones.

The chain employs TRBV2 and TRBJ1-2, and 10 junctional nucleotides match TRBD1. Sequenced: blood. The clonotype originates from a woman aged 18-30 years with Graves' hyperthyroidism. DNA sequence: TGTGCCAGCTCACCGCCGGACAGGGGGGTATCTGGCTACACCTTC. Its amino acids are CASSPPDRGVSGYTF. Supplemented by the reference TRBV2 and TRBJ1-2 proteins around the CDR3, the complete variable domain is EPEVTQTPSHQVTQMGQEVILRCVPISNHLYFYWYRQILGQKVEFLVSFYNNEISEKSEIFDDQFSVERPDGSNFTLKIRSTKLEDSAMYFCASSPPDRGVSGYTFGSGTRLTVV.